This T cell receptor beta chain was obtained from a study of tissue T cells after allogeneic stem cell transplantation (dated by TCRdb to 2022 to 2024). In the study overall: TCR beta repertoires were profiled across many tissues obtained from research autopsies of patients with and without GVHD, as well as in mouse models of GVHD. The human arm was conducted as a prospective observational study, and neither blinding nor randomization was performed. What the study reported, not specific to this receptor: The patient cohort was small and varied clinically, and sampling depth was recognized as a limitation. Not many T cell clones showed up in more than one patient, yet clustering based on motifs uncovered repertoire signatures that were shared across patients in a tissue-specific way. The study did not establish which tissue TCRs were alloreactive or antigen-specific, and some clones may have been host cells that persisted. Within patients, how anatomically similar tissues were was a major factor shaping TCR repertoire composition, regardless of disease or transplant status. In both patients and mice, T cells from blood and spleen picked up only a limited part of the TCR repertoire that was detected in tissues.

Receptor libraries were prepared by the immunoSEQ multiplex PCR assay. TCRbeta CDR3 sequencing was performed at survey depth by Adaptive Biotechnologies, and CDR3 sequences, V/J genes, productive frequency and template counts were reported. Amplification of TCR beta CDR3 regions started from genomic DNA instead of RNA. The study's own analysis went as follows. Jensen-Shannon divergence was used to quantify pairwise repertoire overlap between tissues, with a value of 1 indicating complete divergence and a value of 0 indicating identical repertoires. Tissues were clustered by single-linkage agglomerative hierarchical clustering of pairwise JSD values and displayed as dendrograms. GLIPH2 was applied to all patient samples using simulation_depth 1000, kmer_min_depth 3, and cdr3_length_cutoff 8, and only groups with more than two unique CDR3s were retained. A standardized tissue-overlap score was generated by extrapolating Jaccard GLIPH-group overlap across patients to a standard repertoire size of 1000 clones. Linear mixed-effect models, with tissue as a fixed effect and individual as a random effect, were used to test how diversity related to clinical or experimental variables. This is the immuneACCESS table as TCRdb keeps it, with only in-frame sequences that have V and J called. A part of the clones is gone; compared with another copy, unresolved V genes explain less than half, and the rest is unexplained. That table furnishes V, J and clone size, whereas the DNA furnished D and trimming. Here the sample has 5,500 to 8,500 clones; around 37% occur a single time. The top ten clones comprise 6% to 7% of the sample.

Sample time point, as interpreted from the label and publication: mouse harvest day 14 after allogeneic transplant. Mouse grafts combined 10^7 T-cell-depleted bone marrow cells with 10^6 splenic CD5+ T cells, given via tail vein injection. Mouse GVHD was modeled in a major MHC-mismatch B6 (H2b) into BALB/c (H2d) model, with tissues profiled at day 7 or 14. On day 7 or 14 post-transplant, mouse tissues and retro-orbital blood were harvested with separate sterile tools for each animal, and livers were flushed beforehand. Before genomic DNA isolation with the DNeasy Blood & Tissue Kit, mouse tissues were minced with razor blades in buffered saline. This clone is identified as medium-sized (0.01 to 0.1%). The clone's antigen remains unknown. Gene labels and germline sequences for this entry follow the mouse. Read sequence stops 1 residue before the CDR3 end, and the germline J gene provides the missing end.

From a lookup of the germline V gene (reference sequence), CDR1 and CDR2 are KGHPV and FQNQEV. The CDR3 runs 14 amino acids, cysteine and phenylalanine included. The DNA has 39 bases, all within the CDR3, and is read from base 1. V and J are trimmed by 6 bases and 3 bases, and the gene matches miss 4 bases of the junction. Material: skin. The V and J genes are TRBV26 and TRBJ1-2, with TRBD1 matching 10 junction bases. The sequence came from a female BALB/c mouse given C57BL/6 T cells with graft-versus-host disease after an allogeneic hematopoietic cell transplant. Incomplete CDR3 DNA: TGTGCCAGCAGCCGGGACAGGGGAGACTCCGACTACACC. This gives the protein CASSRDRGDSDYT. The full CDR3 is CASSRDRGDSDYTF.